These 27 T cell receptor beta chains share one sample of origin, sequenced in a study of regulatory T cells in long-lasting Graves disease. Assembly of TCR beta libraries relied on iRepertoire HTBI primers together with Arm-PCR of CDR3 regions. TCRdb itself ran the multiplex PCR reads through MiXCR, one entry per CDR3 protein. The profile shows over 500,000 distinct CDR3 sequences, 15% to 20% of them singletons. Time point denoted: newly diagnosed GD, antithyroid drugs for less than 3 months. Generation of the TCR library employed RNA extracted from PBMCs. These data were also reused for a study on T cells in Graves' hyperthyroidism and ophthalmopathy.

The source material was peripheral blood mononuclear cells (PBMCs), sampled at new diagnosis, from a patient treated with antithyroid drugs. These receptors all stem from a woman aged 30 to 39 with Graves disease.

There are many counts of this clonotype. DNA for the CDR3: TGTGCCAGCAGTCCGGACGGGGGAATTAGGCCCCTCCACTTT. Residues: CASSPDGGIRPLHF. The chain joins TRBV28 to TRBJ1-6; D perhaps matches TRBD1 (5 bases). The length of the CDR3 is 14 residues. Germline V gene lookup returns CDR1 MDHEN and CDR2 SYDVKM. V lost 5 bases, J lost 13 bases, and 18 bases lay in between.

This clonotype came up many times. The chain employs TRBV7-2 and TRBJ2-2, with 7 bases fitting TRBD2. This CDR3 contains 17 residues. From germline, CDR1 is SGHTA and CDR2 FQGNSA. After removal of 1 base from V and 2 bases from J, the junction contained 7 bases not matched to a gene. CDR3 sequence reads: CASSLGFTAGNTGELFF. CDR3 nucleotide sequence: TGTGCCAGCAGCTTAGGCTTTACAGCGGGAAACACCGGGGAGCTGTTTTTT.

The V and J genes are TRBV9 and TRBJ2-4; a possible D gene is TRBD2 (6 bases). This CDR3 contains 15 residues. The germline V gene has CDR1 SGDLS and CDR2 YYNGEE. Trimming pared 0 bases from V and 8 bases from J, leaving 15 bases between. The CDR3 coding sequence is TGTGCCAGCAGCGTAGAGGAGGGATTGAGGGACATTCAGTACTTC. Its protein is CASSVEEGLRDIQYF.

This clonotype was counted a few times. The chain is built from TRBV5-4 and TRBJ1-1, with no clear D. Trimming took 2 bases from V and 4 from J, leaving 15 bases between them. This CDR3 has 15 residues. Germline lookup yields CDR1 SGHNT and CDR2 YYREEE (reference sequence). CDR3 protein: CASSFTSQPATEAFF. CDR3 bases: TGTGCCAGCAGCTTCACATCACAACCGGCCACTGAAGCTTTCTTT.

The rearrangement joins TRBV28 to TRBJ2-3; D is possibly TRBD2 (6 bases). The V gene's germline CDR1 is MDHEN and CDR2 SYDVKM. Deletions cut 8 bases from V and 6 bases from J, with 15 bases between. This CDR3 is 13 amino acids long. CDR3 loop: CASGIRGTDTQYF. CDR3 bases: TGTGCCAGCGGAATTCGGGGGACCGATACGCAGTATTTT.

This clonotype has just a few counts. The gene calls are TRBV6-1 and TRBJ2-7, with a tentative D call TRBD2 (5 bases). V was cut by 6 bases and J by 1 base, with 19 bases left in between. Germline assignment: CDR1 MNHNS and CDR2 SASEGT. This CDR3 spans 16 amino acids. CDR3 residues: CASSQAPPRGSYEQYF. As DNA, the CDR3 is TGTGCCAGCAGCCAAGCACCTCCCCGGGGTTCCTACGAGCAGTACTTC.

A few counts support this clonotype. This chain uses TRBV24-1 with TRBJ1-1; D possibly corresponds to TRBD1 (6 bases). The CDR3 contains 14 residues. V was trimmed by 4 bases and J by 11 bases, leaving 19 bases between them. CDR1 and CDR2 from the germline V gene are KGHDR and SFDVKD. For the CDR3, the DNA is TGTGCCACCAGTGAACAAGGAGGGGGGGGACGGGCTTTCTTT. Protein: CATSEQGGGGRAFF.

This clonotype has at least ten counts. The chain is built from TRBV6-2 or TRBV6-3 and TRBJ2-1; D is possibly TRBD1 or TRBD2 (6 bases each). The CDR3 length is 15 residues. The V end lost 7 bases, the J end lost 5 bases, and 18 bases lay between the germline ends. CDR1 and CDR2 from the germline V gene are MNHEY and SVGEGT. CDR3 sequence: CASTLGGLGNNEQFF. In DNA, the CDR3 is TGTGCCAGCACCCTGGGGGGCCTGGGAAACAATGAGCAGTTCTTC.

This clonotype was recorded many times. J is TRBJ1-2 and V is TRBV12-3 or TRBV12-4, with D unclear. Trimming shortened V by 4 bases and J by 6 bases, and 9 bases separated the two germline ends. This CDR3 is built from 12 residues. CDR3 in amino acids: CASSSTSHGYTF. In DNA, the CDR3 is TGTGCCAGCAGTTCGACAAGCCATGGCTACACCTTC.

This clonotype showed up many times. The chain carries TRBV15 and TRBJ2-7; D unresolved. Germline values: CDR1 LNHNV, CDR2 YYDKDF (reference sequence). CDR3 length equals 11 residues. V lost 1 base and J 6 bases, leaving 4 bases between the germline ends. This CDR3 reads CATSRGSEQYF. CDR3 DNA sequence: TGTGCCACCAGCAGAGGGTCCGAGCAGTACTTC.

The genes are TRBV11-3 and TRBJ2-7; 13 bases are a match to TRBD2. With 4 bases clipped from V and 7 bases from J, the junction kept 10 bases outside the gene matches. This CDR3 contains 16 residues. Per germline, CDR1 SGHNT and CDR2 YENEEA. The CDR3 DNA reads TGTGCCAGCAGCTCGTCTTCCGGGACTAGCGGGACGGAGCAGTACTTC. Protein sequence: CASSSSSGTSGTEQYF.

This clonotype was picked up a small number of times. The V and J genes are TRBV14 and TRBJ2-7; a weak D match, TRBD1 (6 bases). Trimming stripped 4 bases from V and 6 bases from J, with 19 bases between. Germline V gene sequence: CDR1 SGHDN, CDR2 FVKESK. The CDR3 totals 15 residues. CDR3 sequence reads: CASSLKAQGGGEQYF. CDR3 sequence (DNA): TGTGCCAGCAGCCTGAAGGCACAGGGTGGTGGCGAGCAGTACTTC.

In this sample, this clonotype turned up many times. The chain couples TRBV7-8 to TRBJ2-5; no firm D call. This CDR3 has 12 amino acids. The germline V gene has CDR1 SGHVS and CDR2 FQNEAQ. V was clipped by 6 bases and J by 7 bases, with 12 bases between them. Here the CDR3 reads CASRYEIGTQYF. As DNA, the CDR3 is TGTGCCAGCAGATATGAGATTGGGACCCAGTACTTC.

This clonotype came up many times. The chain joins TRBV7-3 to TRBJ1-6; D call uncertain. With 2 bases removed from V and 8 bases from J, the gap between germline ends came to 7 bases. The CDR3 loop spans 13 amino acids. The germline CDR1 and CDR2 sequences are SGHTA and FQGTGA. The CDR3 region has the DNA TGTGCCAGCAGCTTAGAAAGAGATTCACCCCTCCACTTT. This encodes CASSLERDSPLHF.

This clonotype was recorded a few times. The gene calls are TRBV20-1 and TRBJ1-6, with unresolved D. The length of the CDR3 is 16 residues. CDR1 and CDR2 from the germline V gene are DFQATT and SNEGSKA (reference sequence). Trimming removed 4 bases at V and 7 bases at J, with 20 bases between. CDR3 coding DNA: TGCAGTGCTAAAAATACCGGAGGGATCAGCAATTCACCCCTCCACTTT. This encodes CSAKNTGGISNSPLHF.

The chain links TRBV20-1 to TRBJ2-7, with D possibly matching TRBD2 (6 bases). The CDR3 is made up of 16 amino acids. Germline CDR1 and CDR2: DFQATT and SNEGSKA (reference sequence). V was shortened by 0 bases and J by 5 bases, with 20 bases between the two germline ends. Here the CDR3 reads CSARDLGGNFLNEQYF. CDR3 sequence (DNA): TGCAGTGCTAGAGATCTCGGCGGGAATTTCCTGAACGAGCAGTACTTC.

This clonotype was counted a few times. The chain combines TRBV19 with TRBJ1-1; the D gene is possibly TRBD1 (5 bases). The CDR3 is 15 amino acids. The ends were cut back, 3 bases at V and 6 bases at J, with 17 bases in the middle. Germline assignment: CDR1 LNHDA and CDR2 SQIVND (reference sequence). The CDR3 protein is CASSIFGGVKAEAFF. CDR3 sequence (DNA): TGTGCCAGTAGTATTTTTGGGGGGGTTAAAGCTGAAGCTTTCTTT.

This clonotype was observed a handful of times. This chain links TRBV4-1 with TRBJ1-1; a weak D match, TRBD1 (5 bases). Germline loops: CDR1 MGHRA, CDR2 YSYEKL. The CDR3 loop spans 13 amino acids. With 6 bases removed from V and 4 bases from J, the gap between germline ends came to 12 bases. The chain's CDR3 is CASRVVGGTEAFF. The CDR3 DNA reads TGCGCCAGCAGGGTCGTTGGGGGCACTGAAGCTTTCTTT.

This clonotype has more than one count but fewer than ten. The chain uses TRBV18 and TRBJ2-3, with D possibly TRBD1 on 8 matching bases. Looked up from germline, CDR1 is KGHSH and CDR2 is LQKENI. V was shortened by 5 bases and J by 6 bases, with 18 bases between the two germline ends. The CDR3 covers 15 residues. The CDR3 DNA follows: TGTGCCAGCTCAATCGGACAGGGACTACCGGATACGCAGTATTTT. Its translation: CASSIGQGLPDTQYF.

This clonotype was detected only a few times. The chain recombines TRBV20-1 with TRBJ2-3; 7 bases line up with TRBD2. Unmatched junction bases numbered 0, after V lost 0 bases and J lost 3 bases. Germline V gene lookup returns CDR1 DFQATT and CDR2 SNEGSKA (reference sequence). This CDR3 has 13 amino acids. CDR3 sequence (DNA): TGCAGTGCTAGAGAGGGGGGGACAGATACGCAGTATTTT. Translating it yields CSAREGGTDTQYF.

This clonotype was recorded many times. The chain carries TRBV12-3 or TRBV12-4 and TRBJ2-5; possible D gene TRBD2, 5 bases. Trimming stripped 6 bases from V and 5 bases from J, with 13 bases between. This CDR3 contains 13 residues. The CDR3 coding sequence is TGTGCCAGCAGCCTAGCTGTGGGCGAGACCCAGTACTTC. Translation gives CASSLAVGETQYF.

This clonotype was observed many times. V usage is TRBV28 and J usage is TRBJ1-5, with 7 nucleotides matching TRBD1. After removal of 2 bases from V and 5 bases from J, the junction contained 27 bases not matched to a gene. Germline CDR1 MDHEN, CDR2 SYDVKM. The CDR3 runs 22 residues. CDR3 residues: CASSLEQLAARWTGHGDQPQHF. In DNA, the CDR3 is TGTGCCAGCAGTTTAGAACAACTGGCGGCCCGCTGGACAGGACATGGGGATCAGCCCCAGCATTTT.

CDR3 amino acids: CATSLGGRAFSDTGELFF. CDR3 bases: TGTGCCACCAGTCTCGGCGGGAGGGCCTTCTCGGACACCGGGGAGCTGTTTTTT. The genes are TRBV24-1 and TRBJ2-2; TRBD2 matches at 9 bases. Germline-derived CDR1 and CDR2 are KGHDR and SFDVKD. This CDR3 has 18 residues. The V gene end was trimmed by 6 bases and the J gene end by 3 bases; junction bases not matched to a gene: 13.

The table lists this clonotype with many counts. The CDR3 reads CASSHGTLSSYNEQFF. In DNA form, the CDR3 reads TGTGCCAGCAGCCACGGGACTCTCAGCTCCTACAATGAGCAGTTCTTC. The V call is TRBV6-1, the J call TRBJ2-1, with a weak D call TRBD2 (6 bases). The CDR3 length is 16 residues. Germline V gene lookup returns CDR1 MNHNS and CDR2 SASEGT. Deletions cut 6 bases from V and 0 bases from J, with 15 bases between.

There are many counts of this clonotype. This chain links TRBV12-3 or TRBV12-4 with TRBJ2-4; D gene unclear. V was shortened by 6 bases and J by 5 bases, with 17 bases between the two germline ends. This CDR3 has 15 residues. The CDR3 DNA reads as TGTGCCAGCAGGATCCTGGGGTTTTTCCAAAACATTCAGTACTTC. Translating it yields CASRILGFFQNIQYF.

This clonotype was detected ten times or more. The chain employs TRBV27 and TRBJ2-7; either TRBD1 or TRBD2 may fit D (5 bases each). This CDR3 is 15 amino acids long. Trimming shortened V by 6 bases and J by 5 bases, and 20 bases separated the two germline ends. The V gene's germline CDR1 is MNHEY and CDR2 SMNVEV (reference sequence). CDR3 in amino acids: CASSCWDRTSHEQYF. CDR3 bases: TGTGCCAGCAGCTGTTGGGACCGAACGTCCCACGAGCAGTACTTC.

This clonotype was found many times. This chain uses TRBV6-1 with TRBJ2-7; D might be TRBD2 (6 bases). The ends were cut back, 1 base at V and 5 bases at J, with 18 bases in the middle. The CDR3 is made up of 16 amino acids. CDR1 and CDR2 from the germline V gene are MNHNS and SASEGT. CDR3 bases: TGTGCCAGCAGTGAAGACCTGCGGGAAACCAGCGACGAGCAGTACTTC. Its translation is CASSEDLRETSDEQYF.